The rows below give T cell receptor beta chains drawn from one sample of a study of cytomegalovirus exposure and HLA in healthy donors. TCRdb's table, derived via immunoSEQ multiplex PCR, lists solely in-frame clones and lacks some. The table has hundreds of thousands of clones, around 83% seen once. The sequenced material came from PBMCs. All receptors derive from a girl aged 5-17 years in good health and CMV-seronegative. Both conserved end residues are part of each CDR3.

CASSCSGQGSGYTF	TRBJ1-2	TRBV21-1
CASSSRTSGGAVNEQFF	TRBJ2-1	TRBV7-9
CASSSPQGTKNIQYF	TRBJ2-4	TRBV7-2
CASWRGGTGGREQYF	TRBJ2-7	TRBV28
CASSLGTSGGPNYYNEQFF	TRBJ2-1	TRBV5-1
CASSLALGRGWDEQFF	TRBJ2-1	TRBV7-9
CSSSSLAGNVLYF	TRBJ2-7	TRBV7-9
CAWSVGDTEAFF	TRBJ1-1	TRBV30
CASSFGTSLDTQYF	TRBJ2-3	TRBV7-3
CASSRQGSSYNEQFF	TRBJ2-1	TRBV7-6
CSVGVGAFF	TRBJ1-1	TRBV29-1
CASREGSSGANVLTF	TRBJ2-6	TRBV11-2
CASRATGSPPLHF	TRBJ1-6	TRBV28
CATRGANYGYTF	TRBJ1-2	TRBV19
CAWSTGGKETQYF	TRBJ2-5	TRBV30
CASSPGQVQETQYF	TRBJ2-5	TRBV19
CAWTIGRSSGIYNEQFF	TRBJ2-1	TRBV30
CAWSSTRLRDRGKGNYGYTF	TRBJ1-2	TRBV30
CASSPTQNYEQYF	TRBJ2-7	TRBV18
CASSFSMDRWNTEAFF	TRBJ1-1	TRBV28
CASSQDHERNYGYTF	TRBJ1-2	TRBV4-1
CASRPRTGAYGYTF	TRBJ1-2	TRBV6-5
CASSLVLAPYEQYF	TRBJ2-7	TRBV7-9
CASSLSATRFYEQFF	TRBJ2-1	TRBV27
CASSVVEGGYTF	TRBJ1-2	TRBV9
CASRYTTGTNTEAFF	TRBJ1-1	TRBV5-1
CASSYQGSSRLAFF	TRBJ1-1	TRBV6-5
CASSPELALLGNTDTQYF	TRBJ2-3	TRBV5-1
CASSLDGGYYSYEQYF	TRBJ2-7	TRBV7-9
CASSLSGLVAGVFYNEQFF	TRBJ2-1	TRBV27
CASSVGVSDNSPLHF	TRBJ1-6	TRBV9
CASSPAGTSSSEQYF	TRBJ2-7	TRBV18
CASSLERGLGYTF	TRBJ1-2	TRBV7-6
CSARQGYIQYF	TRBJ2-4	TRBV20-1
CASSLRGNTYEQYF	TRBJ2-7	TRBV28
CASILPCRAGGSNQPQHF	TRBJ1-5	TRBV23-1
CASSLAGGQETQYF	TRBJ2-5	TRBV5-1
CASSILAGDIYEQFF	TRBJ2-1	TRBV19
CASSYYPGQGATEQYF	TRBJ2-7	TRBV6-5
CASSATGVEAFF	TRBJ1-1	TRBV7-9
CSVVFQGINTEAFF	TRBJ1-1	TRBV29-1
CASSPRGARLGYTF	TRBJ1-2	TRBV7-9